This T cell receptor (beta chain) originates from a study of T-cell memory formation after mild COVID-19. Study-wide points: Cross-reactive memory appears to have joined, as suggested by some responding clones showing up in pre-infection memory. Shrinking CD4+ clones resided mostly in CM and EM, and CD8+ ones in EMRA.

The CDR3 totals 16 residues. Germline assignment: CDR1 KGHSH and CDR2 LQKENI. Trimming shortened V by 3 bases and J by 2 bases, and 15 bases separated the two germline ends. A word on this clonotype: The target antigen is unknown.

TCRdb reanalysed the 5' RACE reads using MiXCR and keeps one entry per CDR3 protein. The data contain approximately 230,000 distinct CDR3 sequences, 16% of them singletons. This sequence originates from a man between 18 and 35 years old who had mild COVID-19 (a few samples of this study predate the infection). Cell type and time point are not known. The sequencing input was PBMCs or a T cell subset sorted from them (not recorded which). The chain couples TRBV18 to TRBJ2-3, with D possibly being TRBD2 (6 bases). CDR3 bases: TGTGCCAGCTCACCCCGGGGAGCGGGCCCCACAGATACGCAGTATTTT. Translating gives CASSPRGAGPTDTQYF.